This is a list of T cell receptor beta chains from one sample in a study of cytomegalovirus exposure and HLA in healthy donors. Some clones are missing from TCRdb's copy, which holds only in-frame ones; the method was immunoSEQ multiplex PCR. The data contain about 150,000 clones, over 60% of them singletons. The specimen sequenced was PBMCs. These receptors all stem from a man aged 35-49 years in good health and CMV-seronegative. CDR3s leave out the opening cysteine and the closing phenylalanine or tryptophan. Each record gives: J gene, V gene, CDR3 protein.

j_call: TRBJ1-2
v_call: TRBV5-4
cdr3_aa: ASRYSLSNYGYT

j_call: .
v_call: TRBV28
cdr3_aa: ASSLKDTGPYEQY

j_call: TRBJ2-7
v_call: TRBV30
cdr3_aa: AWGRYTGTSGSLGEQY

j_call: TRBJ1-2
v_call: TRBV29-1
cdr3_aa: SGGVLGAGYGYT

j_call: TRBJ1-3
v_call: TRBV10-3
cdr3_aa: ATQGFAASGNTIY

j_call: TRBJ1-3
v_call: TRBV30
cdr3_aa: AWSPIRAGNTIY

j_call: TRBJ2-3
v_call: TRBV10-2
cdr3_aa: ATVDPTGTDTQY

j_call: TRBJ2-7
v_call: TRBV5-6
cdr3_aa: ASSQTVFYEQY

j_call: TRBJ2-7
v_call: TRBV6-5
cdr3_aa: ASSWTGRGYEQY

j_call: TRBJ1-2
v_call: TRBV6-1
cdr3_aa: ASSEEGGQGNYGYT

j_call: TRBJ2-7
v_call: TRBV5-4
cdr3_aa: ASSQRGTHEQY

j_call: TRBJ1-5
v_call: TRBV19
cdr3_aa: ASRATANSNQPQH

j_call: TRBJ2-7
v_call: TRBV28
cdr3_aa: ASSLGGASYEQY

j_call: TRBJ2-3
v_call: TRBV30
cdr3_aa: AWTISLGDTQY

j_call: TRBJ1-5
v_call: TRBV27
cdr3_aa: ASSLSQGNQPQH

j_call: TRBJ1-5
v_call: TRBV28
cdr3_aa: ASSLTTGLFQPQN

j_call: TRBJ1-2
v_call: TRBV7-9
cdr3_aa: ASSLEGNWGNYGYT

j_call: TRBJ2-7
v_call: TRBV4-3
cdr3_aa: ASSPGLGPYEQY

j_call: TRBJ2-1
v_call: TRBV19
cdr3_aa: ASRTPGSYNEQF

j_call: TRBJ2-7
v_call: TRBV6-1
cdr3_aa: ASIGYEQY

j_call: TRBJ2-7
v_call: TRBV2
cdr3_aa: ASITTGTIFHEQY

j_call: TRBJ1-5
v_call: TRBV30
cdr3_aa: AWGGGNQPQN

j_call: TRBJ1-2
v_call: TRBV2
cdr3_aa: ASSTTGPGGYT

j_call: TRBJ2-7
v_call: TRBV28
cdr3_aa: ASSLRDPNEQY

j_call: TRBJ2-7
v_call: TRBV28
cdr3_aa: ASSLIWEGPYEQY

j_call: TRBJ1-2
v_call: TRBV18
cdr3_aa: ASSLGQGLSGYT